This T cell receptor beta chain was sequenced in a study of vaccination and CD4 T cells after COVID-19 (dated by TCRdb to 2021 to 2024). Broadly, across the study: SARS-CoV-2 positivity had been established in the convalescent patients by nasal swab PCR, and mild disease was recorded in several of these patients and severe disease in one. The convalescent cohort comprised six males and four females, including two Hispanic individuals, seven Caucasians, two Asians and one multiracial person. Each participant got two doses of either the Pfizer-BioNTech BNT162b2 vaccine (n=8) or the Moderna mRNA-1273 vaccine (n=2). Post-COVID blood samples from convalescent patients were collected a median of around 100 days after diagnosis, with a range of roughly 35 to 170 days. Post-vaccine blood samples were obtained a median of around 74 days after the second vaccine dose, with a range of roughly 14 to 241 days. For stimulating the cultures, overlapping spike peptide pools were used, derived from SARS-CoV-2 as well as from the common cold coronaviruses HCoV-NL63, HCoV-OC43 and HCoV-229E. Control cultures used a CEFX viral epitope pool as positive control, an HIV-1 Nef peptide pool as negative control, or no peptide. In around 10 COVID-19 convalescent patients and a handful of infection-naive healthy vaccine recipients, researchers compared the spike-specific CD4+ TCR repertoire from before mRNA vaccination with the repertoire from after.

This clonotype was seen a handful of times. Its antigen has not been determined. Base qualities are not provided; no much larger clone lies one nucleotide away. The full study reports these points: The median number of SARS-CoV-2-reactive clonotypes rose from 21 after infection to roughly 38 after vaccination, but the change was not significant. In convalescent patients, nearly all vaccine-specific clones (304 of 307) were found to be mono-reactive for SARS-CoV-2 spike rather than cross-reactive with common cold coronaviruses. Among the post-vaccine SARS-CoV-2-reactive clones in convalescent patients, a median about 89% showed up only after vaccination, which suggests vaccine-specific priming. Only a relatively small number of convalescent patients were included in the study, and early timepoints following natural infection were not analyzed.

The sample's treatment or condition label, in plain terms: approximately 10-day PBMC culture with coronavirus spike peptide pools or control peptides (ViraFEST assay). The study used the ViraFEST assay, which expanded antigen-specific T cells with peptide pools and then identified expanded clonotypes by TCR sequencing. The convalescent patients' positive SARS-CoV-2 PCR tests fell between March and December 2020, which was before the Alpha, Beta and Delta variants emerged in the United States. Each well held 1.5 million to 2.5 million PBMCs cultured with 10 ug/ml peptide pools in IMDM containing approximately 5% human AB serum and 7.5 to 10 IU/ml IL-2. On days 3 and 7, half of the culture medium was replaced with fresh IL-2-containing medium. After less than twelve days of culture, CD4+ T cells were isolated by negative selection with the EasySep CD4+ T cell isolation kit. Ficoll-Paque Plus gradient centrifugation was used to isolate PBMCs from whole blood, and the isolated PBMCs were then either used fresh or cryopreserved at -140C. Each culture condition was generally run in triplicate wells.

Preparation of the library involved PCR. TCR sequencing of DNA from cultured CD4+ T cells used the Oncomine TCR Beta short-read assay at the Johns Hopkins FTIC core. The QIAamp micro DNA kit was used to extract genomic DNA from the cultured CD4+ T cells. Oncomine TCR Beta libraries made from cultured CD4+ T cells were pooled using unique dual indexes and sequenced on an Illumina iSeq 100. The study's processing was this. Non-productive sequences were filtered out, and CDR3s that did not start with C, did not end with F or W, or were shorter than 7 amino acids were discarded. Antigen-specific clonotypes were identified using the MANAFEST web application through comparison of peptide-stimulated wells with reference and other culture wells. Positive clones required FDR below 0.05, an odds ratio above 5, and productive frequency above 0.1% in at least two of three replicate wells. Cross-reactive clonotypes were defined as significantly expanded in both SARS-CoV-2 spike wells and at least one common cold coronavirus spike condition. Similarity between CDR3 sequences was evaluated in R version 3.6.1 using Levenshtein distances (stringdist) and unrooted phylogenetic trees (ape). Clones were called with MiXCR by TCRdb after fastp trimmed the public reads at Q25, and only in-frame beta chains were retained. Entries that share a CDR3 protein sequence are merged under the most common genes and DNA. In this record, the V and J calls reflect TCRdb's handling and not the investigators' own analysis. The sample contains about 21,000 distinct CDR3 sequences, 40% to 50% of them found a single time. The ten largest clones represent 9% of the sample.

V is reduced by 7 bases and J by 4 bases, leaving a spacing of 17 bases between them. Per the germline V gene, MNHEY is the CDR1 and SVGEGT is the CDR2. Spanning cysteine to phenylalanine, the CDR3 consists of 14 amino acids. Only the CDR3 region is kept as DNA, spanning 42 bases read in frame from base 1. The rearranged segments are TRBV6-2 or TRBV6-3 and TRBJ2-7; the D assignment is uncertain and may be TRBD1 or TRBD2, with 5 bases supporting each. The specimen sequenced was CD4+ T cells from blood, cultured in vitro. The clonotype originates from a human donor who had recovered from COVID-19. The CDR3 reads CASTSGWGTYEQYF. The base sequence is TGTGCCAGCACCTCTGGGTGGGGGACGTACGAGCAGTACTTC.